This T cell receptor (beta chain) was sequenced during a study of OX40 agonist ivuxolimab in advanced cancers. At the level of the study: Ivuxolimab doses were 0.01, 0.1, 0.3, 1.5, 3 or 10 mg/kg every 2 weeks. Prior anti-PD-1, anti-PD-L1 or anti-CTLA-4 therapy was allowed; approximately 40% had some. Study-wide findings and caveats: At doses 0.1 to 3.0 mg/kg, CD4+ and CD8+ clones expanded. Part of the nonresponder group also had normalized T-cell clonal expansion that was low.

Sequencing was performed with immunoSEQ multiplex PCR; in TCRdb, only in-frame clones are kept and a portion is missing. The repertoire holds 50,000 to 80,000 clones, with roughly 80% as singletons. As regards this clone: What it recognizes is unknown.

V lost 9 bases, J lost 10 bases, and 10 bases lay in between. The CDR3 loop spans 10 amino acids. Per germline, CDR1 MNHNS and CDR2 SASEGT. The chain carries TRBV6-1 and TRBJ2-1; D gene unclear. Sequencing used CD4+ or CD8+ T cells sorted from blood, obtained in a trial of the OX40 agonist ivuxolimab. This TCR came from an adult with an advanced solid tumor such as melanoma, head and neck, liver or kidney cancer. CDR3 in amino acids: CASTAVEQFF. CDR3 DNA sequence: TGTGCCAGTACCGCCGTGGAGCAGTTCTTC.